This entry describes one T cell receptor beta chain. Antigen specificity is unknown. Trimming cost V 4 bases and J 6 bases, with 18 bases left between them. The CDR3 is made up of 15 amino acids. Germline assignment: CDR1 SGHVS and CDR2 FNYEAQ. This record comes from a study of OX40 agonist ivuxolimab in advanced cancers. As for the study in general: The patients got ivuxolimab, which is an agonistic anti-OX40 (CD134) antibody.

The repertoire was sequenced with immunoSEQ multiplex PCR; TCRdb's copy has only in-frame clones and lacks some. Counted here are some 59,000 clones, around 87% occurring once; the ten biggest clones make up 16%. Blood was sampled at baseline, cycle 4 day 1, and cycle 7 day 1. Whole-study results and caveats: At 0.1-3.0 mg/kg, partial responders had clonal expansion among the lowest observed. On average, CD8+ T cells showed a greater number of expanded clones than CD4+.

The V call is TRBV7-6, the J call TRBJ1-2, with no clear D. This TCR was sampled from an adult with an advanced solid tumor such as melanoma, head and neck, liver or kidney cancer. This material consisted of CD4+ or CD8+ T cells sorted from blood, taken in a trial of the OX40 agonist ivuxolimab. CDR3 protein: CASSSPEYGENGYTF. CDR3 coding DNA: TGTGCCAGCAGCTCTCCCGAATACGGAGAGAATGGCTACACCTTC.